These 19 T cell receptor beta chains share one sample of origin, sequenced in a study of T cells in Graves' hyperthyroidism and ophthalmopathy. Amplification yielded TCR beta CDR3 regions, with RNA transcripts as the source. TCR CDR3 regions were first amplified by RT-PCR with HTBI primers. Each CDR3 protein is one row after TCRdb ran MiXCR on the multiplex PCR reads. The profile covers around 350,000 distinct CDR3 sequences, with about 19% appearing a single time and approximately 4% taken by the ten largest. Sample: blood. These receptors were taken from a woman aged 18-35 years with Graves' hyperthyroidism.

Many counts were recorded for this clonotype. The V gene is TRBV6-1, the J gene TRBJ2-7; D unresolved. Germline CDR1 reads MNHNS; CDR2 reads SASEGT. V lost 2 bases and J 0 bases, leaving 5 bases between the germline ends. There are 13 residues in the CDR3. The CDR3 DNA reads TGTGCCAGCAGTGAACCGGGCTCCTACGAGCAGTACTTC. It is translated as CASSEPGSYEQYF.

This clonotype was observed at least ten times. For the CDR3, the DNA is TGCGCCAGCAGCTCCCTTCTTACCGGGGAGCTGTTTTTT. Its translation is CASSSLLTGELFF. The rearrangement links TRBV5-1 to TRBJ2-2; D remains ambiguous. This CDR3 has 13 amino acids. Per the germline V gene, CDR1 is SGHRS and CDR2 is YFSETQ. The V gene lost 3 bases and the J gene lost 5 bases, with 8 bases spanning the gap.

In DNA, the CDR3 is TGTGCCACCCGGGGACGGCCCGAGCAGTACTTC. This sequence encodes CATRGRPEQYF. This rearrangement joins TRBV28 to TRBJ2-7; either TRBD1 or TRBD2 may supply D (5 bases each). The germline V gene encodes CDR1 MDHEN and CDR2 SYDVKM. Trimming left V 10 bases short and J 6 bases short, with 13 bases between. This CDR3 is 11 amino acids long.

This clonotype was counted at least ten times. The chain uses TRBV4-1 and TRBJ1-2; D unresolved. V was cut by 4 bases and J by 4 bases, with 22 bases left in between. There are 17 residues in the CDR3. Per germline, CDR1 MGHRA and CDR2 YSYEKL. This CDR3 is CASSLDGYLQGPYGYTF. CDR3 nucleotide sequence: TGCGCCAGCAGCCTGGATGGGTATCTACAAGGGCCCTATGGCTACACCTTC.

The rearrangement uses TRBV9 and TRBJ2-7, with a weak D call TRBD1 (5 bases). The CDR3 is 14 amino acids. Germline CDR1 and CDR2: SGDLS and YYNGEE. V was shortened by 2 bases and J by 2 bases, with 11 bases between the two germline ends. This CDR3 reads CASSVTDQAYEQYF. The DNA for the CDR3 is TGTGCCAGCAGCGTGACAGACCAAGCCTACGAGCAGTACTTC.

At least ten counts were recorded for this clonotype. This chain connects TRBV12-3 or TRBV12-4 to TRBJ1-1; possible D gene TRBD1, 6 bases. This CDR3 has 17 amino acids. Trimming removed 7 bases from V and 1 base from J, with 22 bases in between. DNA for the CDR3: TGTGCCAGCACACGAGACTACCGGGGGCTCGGGAACACTGAAGCTTTCTTT. Protein: CASTRDYRGLGNTEAFF.

In its sample, this clonotype was seen once. This may come from a read error, since a much larger clone is one base off. This likely comes from a read error, as the CDR3 has no conserved phenylalanine or tryptophan at its end. The chain uses TRBV7-9 and TRBJ2-7; D tentatively reads TRBD1 or TRBD2 (5 bases each). The CDR3 totals 11 residues. Per germline, CDR1 SEHNR and CDR2 FQNEAQ (reference sequence). Trimming removed 8 bases at V and 2 bases at J, with 7 bases between. DNA for the CDR3: TGTGCCAGCGGGGGAACCTACGAGCAGTACTTG. Translated, it gives CASGGTYEQYL.

A single count supports this clonotype. In DNA form, the CDR3 reads TGTGCCAGCGGGCCTCCAGGGGATTACACCTTC. This encodes CASGPPGDYTF. This chain links TRBV12-3 or TRBV12-4 with TRBJ1-2; TRBD1 might be the D (6 bases). V dropped 8 bases and J dropped 11 bases, with 15 bases sitting between them. The CDR3 is made up of 11 amino acids.

In its sample, this clonotype was seen a few times. This rearrangement joins TRBV25-1 to TRBJ1-1; no reliable D call. The CDR3 sequence is 15 residues long. Germline CDR1 reads MGHDK; CDR2 reads SYGVNS. The V gene lost 1 base and the J gene lost 0 bases, with 9 bases spanning the gap. This chain's CDR3 is CASSEWPGMNTEAFF. As DNA, the CDR3 is TGTGCCAGCAGTGAATGGCCGGGGATGAACACTGAAGCTTTCTTT.

This clonotype showed up many times. V usage is TRBV6-1 and J usage is TRBJ2-7; unclear D gene. The CDR3 sequence is 13 residues long. V dropped 2 bases and J dropped 3 bases, with 8 bases sitting between them. Germline CDR1 MNHNS, CDR2 SASEGT. The CDR3 spells CASSETLGYEQYF. The CDR3 DNA is TGTGCCAGCAGTGAAACACTTGGCTACGAGCAGTACTTC.

This clonotype came up many times. The V and J genes are TRBV12-3 or TRBV12-4 and TRBJ2-2; D unclear. The length of the CDR3 is 13 residues. The germline V and J ends were trimmed by 6 bases and 1 base, with 6 bases remaining between them. CDR3 region: CASRWMNTGELFF. Here the CDR3 DNA reads TGTGCCAGCAGATGGATGAACACCGGGGAGCTGTTTTTT.

As to this clonotype: Only one base separates this from a far larger clonotype, so it likely reflects a read error. In DNA, the CDR3 is TGTGCCTGCAGCCTAACAGGGCCCCCTCTGGACGAGCAGTACTTC. It codes for CACSLTGPPLDEQYF. The chain is built from TRBV7-2 and TRBJ2-7; weak D call: TRBD1 (6 bases). Germline CDR1 is SGHTA and CDR2 is FQGNSA. The CDR3 consists of 15 residues.

V gene TRBV2 combines with J gene TRBJ2-7; no firm D call. The CDR3 is made up of 13 amino acids. The germline V gene has CDR1 SNHLY and CDR2 FYNNEI. V was cut by 5 bases and J by 2 bases, with 10 bases left in between. The CDR3 DNA sequence: TGTGCCAGCAGTTACTACGGCGCCTACGAGCAGTACTTC. Amino acid sequence: CASSYYGAYEQYF.

This clonotype has ten or more counts. The chain is built from TRBV2 and TRBJ1-5; 9 bases map to TRBD1. V lost 5 bases to trimming and J lost 7 bases; unmatched junction nucleotides: 12. Germline loops: CDR1 SNHLY, CDR2 FYNNEI. The CDR3 extends over 16 amino acids. The CDR3 loop is CASSRRTGESRQPQHF. The CDR3 coding sequence is TGTGCCAGCAGTCGACGGACAGGGGAAAGCAGACAGCCCCAGCATTTT.

This clonotype was detected many times. The chain joins TRBV6-2 or TRBV6-3 to TRBJ1-2, with 7 positions matching TRBD1. Germline assignment: CDR1 MNHEY and CDR2 SVGEGT. This CDR3 has 16 residues. Trimming cost V 8 bases and J 0 bases; bases outside gene matches: 12. The CDR3 loop reads CASLGRWDSPNYGYTF. CDR3 DNA: TGTGCCAGCTTGGGTCGTTGGGACAGCCCTAACTATGGCTACACCTTC.

Ten or more counts support this clonotype. The chain is built from TRBV7-8 and TRBJ2-5; D is possibly TRBD1 (6 bases). The V and J ends lost 5 bases and 3 bases respectively, with 16 bases between them. Germline CDR1 SGHVS, CDR2 FQNEAQ. The CDR3 has 15 amino acids. The CDR3 sequence is CASSLDPRDKETQYF. The CDR3 region has the DNA TGTGCCAGCAGCCTAGACCCACGGGACAAAGAGACCCAGTACTTC.

This clonotype came up a few times. The chain couples TRBV3-1 to TRBJ2-5, with a weak D call TRBD2 (6 bases). Trimming removed 4 bases at V and 13 bases at J, with 22 bases between. This CDR3 is built from 14 residues. Germline loops: CDR1 LGHDT, CDR2 YNNKEL (reference sequence). The CDR3 region has the DNA TGTGCCAGCAGCCTCTTATCGGGGGTGGAGGTCCCGTACTTC. This codes for CASSLLSGVEVPYF.

In its sample, this clonotype was seen many times. V usage is TRBV19 and J usage is TRBJ2-3; 7 bases are a match to TRBD1. Germline V gene data show CDR1 as LNHDA and CDR2 as SQIVND (reference sequence). The V gene end was trimmed by 4 bases and the J gene end by 2 bases; junction bases not matched to a gene: 3. The CDR3 is 14 residues long. The CDR3: CASSTGTATDTQYF. In nucleotides, the CDR3 is TGTGCCAGTAGTACCGGGACAGCCACAGATACGCAGTATTTT. The entire variable domain, with the rest obtained from reference TRBV19 and TRBJ2-3, is as follows: DGGITQSPKYLFRKEGQNVTLSCEQNLNHDAMYWYRQDPGQGLRLIYYSQIVNDFQKGDIAEGYSVSREKKESFPLTVTSAQKNPTAFYLCASSTGTATDTQYFGPGTRLTVL.

This clonotype was found many times. The genes are TRBV11-2 and TRBJ1-1, with D uncertain. CDR3 size: 13 residues. V was shortened by 4 bases and J by 4 bases, with 10 bases between the two germline ends. Germline-derived CDR1 and CDR2 are SGHAT and FQNNGV. CDR3 sequence (DNA): TGTGCCAGCAGCTCGAACAGCGGCACTGAAGCTTTCTTT. Residues: CASSSNSGTEAFF.